The rows below give T cell receptor beta chains drawn from one sample of a study of blood T cell repertoires in COVID-19. This table comes from immunoSEQ multiplex PCR, and its TCRdb copy is limited to in-frame clones, with some not included. The data show around 280,000 clones, 90% seen once. Sequencing input: PBMCs or T cells enriched from blood (not recorded which). Receptors were obtained from a woman aged 18 to 35 with acute COVID-19. Each CDR3 is given with its conserved first and last residue. The D gene is left open where the match is weak. Rows give clone size only sometimes, using once, few, many, or a class for an expanded clone.

d_call	clone_size	j_call	v_call	cdr3_nt	cdr3_aa
-	-	TRBJ2-7	TRBV28	TGTGCCAGCAGTTTTACTTGGACATACGAGCAGTACTTC	CASSFTWTYEQYF
-	-	TRBJ1-1	TRBV18	TGTGCCAGCTCACCAGGGACAAAATATTACACTGAAGCTTTCTTT	CASSPGTKYYTEAFF
TRBD1	-	TRBJ1-2	TRBV4-1	TGCGCCAGCAGCCAAGTTATGGGGACAGCTAACTATGGCTACACCTTC	CASSQVMGTANYGYTF
TRBD2	-	TRBJ2-3	TRBV27	TGTGCCAGCAGTTCGAGAATTAGCGGGAGGGCCTCAGATACGCAGTATTTT	CASSSRISGRASDTQYF
-	-	TRBJ2-5	TRBV6-5	TGTGCCAGCAGTTACGGGACAGGTTCGGGGGGGACCCAGTACTTC	CASSYGTGSGGTQYF
-	-	TRBJ1-4	TRBV6-5	TGTGCCAGCAGTTATCTCGGGGGGCGGAATGAAAAACTGTTTTTT	CASSYLGGRNEKLFF
TRBD1	-	TRBJ1-1	TRBV7-2	TGTGCCAGCAGTCCGGACAGGACCATGAACACTGAAGCTTTCTTT	CASSPDRTMNTEAFF
TRBD1	-	TRBJ2-5	TRBV27	TGTGCCAGCAGTTCCGACAGGGGGCGGCAAGAGACCCAGTACTTC	CASSSDRGRQETQYF
-	-	TRBJ2-1	TRBV2	TGTGCCAGCAGTCGAGGCTCCTACAATGAGCAGTTCTTC	CASSRGSYNEQFF
-	-	TRBJ1-3	TRBV28	TGTGCCAGCAGTTTTCGGGGGACGGGAAACACCATATATTTT	CASSFRGTGNTIYF
TRBD2	few	TRBJ2-2	TRBV27	TGTGCCAGCAGTCCCGCCGACAGGTTCACTAGCGGGAGTTATGGCGGGGAGCTGTTTTTT	CASSPADRFTSGSYGGELFF
-	-	TRBJ2-3	TRBV6-4	TGTGCCAGCAGTGAATTCACTACGAGCACAGATACGCAGTATTTT	CASSEFTTSTDTQYF
TRBD1	-	TRBJ1-2	TRBV3-1/TRBV3-2	TGTGCCAGCAGCCAGAGACAGGGGCGAAACTATGGCTACACCTTC	CASSQRQGRNYGYTF
-	-	TRBJ2-2	TRBV24-1	TGTGCCACCAGTGATTGGGTCACCAATGGACTAAACGGGGAGCTGTTTTTT	CATSDWVTNGLNGELFF
-	-	TRBJ1-5	TRBV7-8	TGTGCCAGCAGCCAATCCTCCCAGGTGGTTAGCAATCAGCCCCAGCATTTT	CASSQSSQVVSNQPQHF
TRBD1	-	TRBJ2-1	TRBV11-3	TGTGCCAGCAGCTCCCGACAGGGTCCCTCCTACAATGAGCAGTTCTTC	CASSSRQGPSYNEQFF
-	-	TRBJ1-3	TRBV4-2	TGTGCCAGCAGCCAAGCAGACTCTGGAAACACCATATATTTT	CASSQADSGNTIYF
-	-	TRBJ2-3	TRBV7-8	TGTGCCAGCAGCTTAGCCCAGGCCCTTGGTACGCAGTATTTT	CASSLAQALGTQYF
TRBD1	-	TRBJ1-2	TRBV7-8	TGTGCCAGCAGCTCCGACAGGGGAATCTATGGCTACACCTTC	CASSSDRGIYGYTF
TRBD1	-	TRBJ1-2	TRBV7-9	TGTGCCAGCAGCCCGACAGGGGGCGCGGTGGGCTACACCTTC	CASSPTGGAVGYTF
-	-	TRBJ2-3	TRBV14	TGTGCCAGCAGCAGGGGGACCACAGATACGCAGTATTTT	CASSRGTTDTQYF
-	-	TRBJ1-6	TRBV27	TGTGCCAGCAGTCGGTCGATCCGTAGCTCCTATAATTCACCCCTCCACTTT	CASSRSIRSSYNSPLHF
-	-	TRBJ1-1	TRBV7-2	TGTGCCAGCAGCCGGCGGGCTGACACTGAAGCTTTCTTT	CASSRRADTEAFF
TRBD1	-	TRBJ2-3	TRBV6-5	TGTGCCAGCAGTCGGACAGGGCGCCCAGATACGCAGTATTTT	CASSRTGRPDTQYF
-	-	TRBJ1-2	TRBV18	TGTGCCAGCTCACCAAACGGCCGGGGGACTGGCTACACCTTC	CASSPNGRGTGYTF
TRBD1	-	TRBJ1-5	TRBV10-2	TGCGCCAGCGGGGACAGGGCCTTTAATTTAATCCAGCCCCAGCATTTT	CASGDRAFNLIQPQHF
-	-	TRBJ2-1	TRBV27	TGTGCCAGCAGACTAGCAAGTGAGCAGTTCTTC	CASRLASEQFF